Listed here are 32 T cell receptor beta chains from one sample, sequenced in a study of identical twins. One entry per CDR3 protein results from TCRdb running MiXCR on the 5' RACE reads. This table has some 570,000 distinct CDR3 sequences, under 25% appearing once. The same sample was also used in a study of yellow fever vaccine responses in identical twins.

The sequenced sample consisted of CD4+ T cells sorted from blood. Receptor source: a woman aged 18 to 35 in good health.

This clonotype was detected only once. The CDR3 reads CASSSPPRRQYF. The DNA of the CDR3 is TGTGCCAGCAGTTCCCCCCCGAGGCGGCAGTACTTC. The chain employs TRBV28 and TRBJ2-7; no clear D. CDR1 is MDHEN and CDR2 is SYDVKM in the germline V gene. The CDR3 runs to 12 residues. V was trimmed by 4 bases and J by 9 bases, leaving 13 bases between them.

This clonotype was seen repeatedly, ten times or more. The chain is built from TRBV12-3 or TRBV12-4 and TRBJ2-5; D gene unclear. The CDR3 consists of 14 residues. Trimming pared 7 bases from V and 1 base from J, leaving 13 bases between. The CDR3, as DNA: TGTGCCAGCAATAGGAGACGTTCCCAAGAGACCCAGTACTTC. Translating it yields CASNRRRSQETQYF.

V usage is TRBV5-1 and J usage is TRBJ1-1; the D is unclear. Germline CDR1 reads SGHRS; CDR2 reads YFSETQ. V was clipped by 1 base and J by 7 bases, with 14 bases between them. This CDR3 has 14 residues. CDR3 bases: TGCGCCAGCAGCTTGCTTCTGGGGTCTAATGAAGCTTTCTTT. Its translation: CASSLLLGSNEAFF.

This clonotype was counted only a few times. The chain couples TRBV20-1 to TRBJ2-3; D gene uncertain. V dropped 1 base and J dropped 3 bases, with 5 bases sitting between them. This CDR3 contains 12 residues. Germline V lookup: CDR1 DFQATT, CDR2 SNEGSKA (reference sequence). The CDR3 sequence: CSARGRTDTQYF. The CDR3 bases are TGCAGTGCTAGAGGTCGGACAGATACGCAGTATTTT.

With respect to this clonotype: It may be a read error: a sequence one base away is much more abundant. V usage is TRBV18 and J usage is TRBJ2-1, with TRBD1 identical over 11 bases. The V and J ends lost 8 bases and 3 bases, in that order; junction bases with no gene match: 6. Germline V gene sequence: CDR1 KGHSH, CDR2 LQKENI. This CDR3 is built from 15 residues. The CDR3 spells CASTSGTGGYNEQFF. The CDR3 region has the DNA TGTGCCAGCACCTCCGGGACAGGGGGCTACAATGAGCAGTTCTTC.

This clonotype was observed a single time. The rearrangement links TRBV14 to TRBJ2-4, with a weak D call TRBD2 (6 bases). V lost 4 bases and J lost 0, with 10 bases in between. This CDR3 has 15 amino acids. CDR1 and CDR2 (germline): SGHDN, FVKESK. The CDR3 sequence: CASSRGLEAKNIQYF. For the CDR3, the DNA is TGTGCCAGCAGCCGGGGACTGGAAGCCAAAAACATTCAGTACTTC.

This clonotype has only a few counts. The rearrangement uses TRBV7-9 and TRBJ2-1; TRBD2 might be the D (6 bases). CDR1 and CDR2 (germline): SEHNR, FQNEAQ (reference sequence). The CDR3 contains 14 residues. V dropped 5 bases and J dropped 3 bases, with 11 bases sitting between them. CDR3: CASSIGGDYNEQFF. The CDR3 nucleotides read TGTGCCAGCAGCATCGGGGGTGACTACAATGAGCAGTTCTTC.

Only a few counts were recorded for this clonotype. The chain carries TRBV21-1 and TRBJ2-2; TRBD2 is taken as the D call from the table, unchecked against the DNA. TRBV21-1 is a pseudogene segment. The CDR3 is 19 residues long. CDR3 DNA sequence: TGTGCCAGCAGCAAAGAGGGGTCCGAGCGGGAGGGCGACACCGGGGAGCTGTTTTTT. Protein: CASSKEGSEREGDTGELFF.

This clonotype was detected only a few times. The chain joins TRBV4-1 to TRBJ2-5; unclear D gene. Per the germline V gene, CDR1 is MGHRA and CDR2 is YSYEKL. The V and J ends lost 4 bases and 5 bases respectively, with 14 bases between them. The CDR3 sequence is 14 residues long. DNA for the CDR3: TGCGCCAGCAGCCCTAGTAGGTTTGGGGAGACCCAGTACTTC. This gives the protein CASSPSRFGETQYF.

This clonotype came up a few times. The chain has TRBV7-9 and TRBJ2-5; D not resolved. The germline gives CDR1 SEHNR, CDR2 FQNEAQ (reference sequence). Trimming removed 3 bases from V and 4 bases from J, with 12 bases in between. The CDR3 length is 14 residues. CDR3 coding DNA: TGTGCCAGCAGCTTGGGCAGACCTCCAGAGACCCAGTACTTC. Its protein product is CASSLGRPPETQYF.

This clonotype was counted between two and nine times. V and J are TRBV20-1 and TRBJ2-7, with D maybe TRBD2 (5 bases). V lost 5 bases and J lost 1, with 21 bases in between. The CDR3 is 16 residues long. Germline V gene lookup returns CDR1 DFQATT and CDR2 SNEGSKA (reference sequence). The CDR3 DNA reads TGCAGTGCTCGAATGTCGAGTGGGAGCGTGTCCTACGAGCAGTACTTC. The encoded protein is CSARMSSGSVSYEQYF.

The gene calls are TRBV7-3 and TRBJ2-6; 9 nucleotides line up with TRBD1. This CDR3 comprises 18 residues. V lost 1 base, J lost 3 bases, and 7 bases stayed unmatched. Germline V CDR1 and CDR2: SGHTA, FQGTGA. DNA of the CDR3: TGTGCCAGCAGCTTAATCCGGACAGGGGATGTTGGGGCCAACGTCCTGACTTTC. The encoded protein is CASSLIRTGDVGANVLTF.

This chain uses TRBV7-2 with TRBJ2-2; D remains unclear. This CDR3 is 16 amino acids long. Trimming left V 7 bases short and J 4 bases short, with 19 bases between. Germline V lookup: CDR1 SGHTA, CDR2 FQGNSA. As DNA, the CDR3 is TGTGCCAGCACCCCCCAAAGTCAAGGCGGCACCGGGGAGCTGTTTTTT. Translating it yields CASTPQSQGGTGELFF.

This clonotype was detected a few times. The chain carries TRBV7-9 and TRBJ2-7; no definite D call. CDR3 length: 13 residues. Between the trimmed V and J ends, which lost 6 bases and 3 bases, there was a span of 12 bases. Per germline, CDR1 SEHNR and CDR2 FQNEAQ (reference sequence). The CDR3 region is CASSSRWGYEQYF. CDR3 nucleotides: TGTGCCAGCAGTTCCCGGTGGGGCTACGAGCAGTACTTC.

This CDR3 is CSARAVTEAFF. The DNA for the CDR3 is TGCAGTGCTAGAGCGGTCACTGAAGCTTTCTTT. The rearrangement joins TRBV20-1 to TRBJ1-1, with no clear D. CDR3 size: 11 residues. The germline gives CDR1 DFQATT, CDR2 SNEGSKA (reference sequence). Deletions cut 1 base from V and 4 bases from J, with 4 bases between.

The chain couples TRBV27 to TRBJ1-1; 7 nucleotides match TRBD1. The CDR3 extends over 14 amino acids. Germline-derived CDR1 and CDR2 are MNHEY and SMNVEV (reference sequence). The J segment lost 6 bases and the V segment lost 7 bases, leaving 11 bases of the junction unmatched. The CDR3 sequence: CASTGLTGNSEAFF. The CDR3 bases are TGTGCCAGCACCGGCTTGACAGGGAATTCTGAAGCTTTCTTT.

The chain employs TRBV2 and TRBJ1-1; no definite D call. Germline values: CDR1 SNHLY, CDR2 FYNNEI. V lost 8 bases and J 5 bases, leaving 9 bases between the germline ends. The CDR3 length is 11 residues. The CDR3 nucleotides are TGTGCCAGCCAGGTATTAACTGAAGCTTTCTTT. This gives the protein CASQVLTEAFF.

This chain links TRBV7-2 with TRBJ2-2; 8 bases are shared with TRBD2. The V and J ends lost 5 bases and 1 base, in that order; junction bases with no gene match: 6. The CDR3 length is 16 residues. CDR1 and CDR2 (germline): SGHTA, FQGNSA. The CDR3 DNA sequence: TGTGCCAGCAGCAACGGACTAGCTGAGAACACCGGGGAGCTGTTTTTT. The encoded protein is CASSNGLAENTGELFF.

The table lists this clonotype with a few counts. J is TRBJ2-7 and V is TRBV7-9, with 7 bases identical to TRBD1. The CDR3 spans 15 residues. Germline CDR1 SEHNR, CDR2 FQNEAQ (reference sequence). Trimming removed 3 bases from V and 4 bases from J; junction bases left unmatched: 9. As DNA, the CDR3 is TGTGCCAGCAGCTTGATGGGACAGTTGTTTTACGAGCAGTACGTC. This codes for CASSLMGQLFYEQYV.

This clonotype has a handful of counts. The gene calls are TRBV20-1 and TRBJ2-7, with D possibly being TRBD2 (6 bases). V shed 6 bases and J shed 3 bases, with 18 bases lying between them. This CDR3 comprises 14 residues. Germline CDR1 is DFQATT and CDR2 is SNEGSKA (reference sequence). CDR3 coding DNA: TGCAGTGCCGCCCCTAGCGCGACTTACTACGAGCAGTACTTC. Its protein product is CSAAPSATYYEQYF.

This clonotype occurred a few times. V gene TRBV4-1 combines with J gene TRBJ2-1, with TRBD2 matching 7 bases. Germline V gene sequence: CDR1 MGHRA, CDR2 YSYEKL. This CDR3 has 15 residues. The V gene end was trimmed by 4 bases and the J gene end by 9 bases; junction bases not matched to a gene: 12. Here the CDR3 DNA reads TGCGCCAGCAGCCTTCCGGGACTACAGGTGGTTGAGCAGTTCTTC. It yields the protein CASSLPGLQVVEQFF.

This sequence joins TRBV2 and TRBJ2-1, with 8 bases aligning to TRBD2. The CDR3 has 16 amino acids. Germline lookup yields CDR1 SNHLY and CDR2 FYNNEI. Losses at the gene ends were 6 bases for V and 7 bases for J; bases not matched to a gene: 14. This chain's CDR3 is CASRVRYSGTGNEQFF. The DNA of the CDR3 is TGTGCCAGCAGGGTCAGGTATAGCGGGACTGGGAATGAGCAGTTCTTC.

This clonotype showed up just a few times. This chain joins TRBV5-1 and TRBJ2-3; 9 nucleotides align to TRBD2. Germline V gene sequence: CDR1 SGHRS, CDR2 YFSETQ. This CDR3 has 18 residues. V lost 0 bases, J lost 4 bases, and 12 bases stayed unmatched. The CDR3 bases are TGCGCCAGCAGCTTGGCCCAAACTAGCGGGTTGGTTGCAGATACGCAGTATTTT. Protein: CASSLAQTSGLVADTQYF.

This clonotype was recorded only once. The V call is TRBV7-8, the J call TRBJ1-5, with 8 bases lining up with TRBD1. Per germline, CDR1 SGHVS and CDR2 FQNEAQ. The length of the CDR3 is 16 residues. Germline trimming cut 3 bases from V and 4 bases from J; bases unmatched to any gene: 8. Here the CDR3 reads CASSLMGQALNQPQHF. The CDR3 DNA reads as TGTGCCAGCAGCTTGATGGGACAGGCCCTAAATCAGCCCCAGCATTTT.

The chain has TRBV4-1 and TRBJ2-1; 16 bases map to TRBD2. The CDR3 is 17 residues long. Germline CDR1 MGHRA, CDR2 YSYEKL. Trimming cost V 0 bases and J 15 bases; bases outside gene matches: 11. CDR3 in amino acids: CASSQEPGTSGRAGLFF. The CDR3, as DNA: TGCGCCAGCAGCCAAGAACCCGGGACTAGCGGGAGGGCCGGTCTGTTCTTC.

The rearrangement links TRBV25-1 to TRBJ2-1, with D possibly being TRBD1 (8 bases). V was pared by 3 bases and J by 9 bases, with 24 bases between. The CDR3 spans 17 residues. Per the germline V gene, CDR1 is MGHDK and CDR2 is SYGVNS. The CDR3 DNA is TGTGCCAGCAGTGACTCGAGCGGGACAGGTCGATACGGTGAGCAGTTCTTC. Translation gives CASSDSSGTGRYGEQFF.

V gene TRBV5-1 combines with J gene TRBJ2-5; D possibly matches TRBD1 or TRBD2 (5 bases each). Per germline, CDR1 SGHRS and CDR2 YFSETQ. Trimming took off 7 bases at V and 2 bases at J, with 18 bases between the two ends. CDR3 length: 15 residues. The CDR3 sequence: CASSMGVGPQETQYF. CDR3 DNA sequence: TGCGCCAGCTCAATGGGGGTGGGTCCGCAAGAGACCCAGTACTTC.

There are a few counts of this clonotype. The chain combines TRBV5-1 with TRBJ1-6; 7 bases line up with TRBD1. Losses at the gene ends were 1 base for V and 7 bases for J; bases not matched to a gene: 2. Germline lookup yields CDR1 SGHRS and CDR2 YFSETQ. The length of the CDR3 is 14 residues. CDR3 sequence: CASSLSQGNSPLHF. The CDR3, as DNA: TGCGCCAGCAGCTTGTCACAGGGGAATTCACCCCTCCACTTT.

The chain employs TRBV12-3 or TRBV12-4 and TRBJ1-1; TRBD1 is a possible D gene (5 bases). V was clipped by 3 bases and J by 0 bases, with 14 bases between them. The length of the CDR3 is 16 residues. For the CDR3, the DNA is TGTGCCAGCAGTTTCTTGGCAGGGCTCATGAACACTGAAGCTTTCTTT. It is translated as CASSFLAGLMNTEAFF.

The chain couples TRBV20-1 to TRBJ2-3, with a weak D call TRBD2 (6 bases). V lost 3 bases and J 2 bases, leaving 21 bases between the germline ends. The CDR3 consists of 17 residues. Germline V gene data show CDR1 as DFQATT and CDR2 as SNEGSKA (reference sequence). CDR3 in DNA: TGCAGTGCTAGCGGCAAATTCCTAGCGTCTAACACAGATACGCAGTATTTT. Translation: CSASGKFLASNTDTQYF.

This chain joins TRBV6-4 and TRBJ2-3; D is unresolved. The CDR3 has 13 residues. V shed 4 bases and J shed 0 bases, with 5 bases lying between them. Germline V lookup: CDR1 MRHNA, CDR2 SNTAGT. The CDR3 sequence is CASSAQSTDTQYF. The CDR3 nucleotides are TGTGCCAGCAGTGCACAGAGCACAGATACGCAGTATTTT.

The V and J genes are TRBV4-1 and TRBJ2-5, with D perhaps assigned TRBD1 or TRBD2 (6 bases each). The CDR3 is 17 amino acids. Trimming took off 3 bases at V and 4 bases at J, with 21 bases between the two ends. The V gene's germline CDR1 is MGHRA and CDR2 YSYEKL. In DNA form, the CDR3 reads TGCGCCAGCAGCCAGGCTCGTGGGGGGCGGAGGGCAGAGACCCAGTACTTC. It codes for CASSQARGGRRAETQYF.